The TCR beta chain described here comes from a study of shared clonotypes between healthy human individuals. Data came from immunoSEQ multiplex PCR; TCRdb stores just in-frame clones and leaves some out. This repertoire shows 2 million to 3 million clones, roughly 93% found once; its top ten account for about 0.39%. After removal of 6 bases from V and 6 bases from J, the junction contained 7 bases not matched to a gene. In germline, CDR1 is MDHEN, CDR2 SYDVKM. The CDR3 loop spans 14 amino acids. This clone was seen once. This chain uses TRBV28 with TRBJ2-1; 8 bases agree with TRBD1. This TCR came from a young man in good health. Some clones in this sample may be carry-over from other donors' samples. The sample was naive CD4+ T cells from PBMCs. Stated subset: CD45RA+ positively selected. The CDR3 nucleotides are TGTGCCAGCAGAGAGACAGGGGCGGGCAATGAGCAGTTCTTC. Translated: CASRETGAGNEQFF.